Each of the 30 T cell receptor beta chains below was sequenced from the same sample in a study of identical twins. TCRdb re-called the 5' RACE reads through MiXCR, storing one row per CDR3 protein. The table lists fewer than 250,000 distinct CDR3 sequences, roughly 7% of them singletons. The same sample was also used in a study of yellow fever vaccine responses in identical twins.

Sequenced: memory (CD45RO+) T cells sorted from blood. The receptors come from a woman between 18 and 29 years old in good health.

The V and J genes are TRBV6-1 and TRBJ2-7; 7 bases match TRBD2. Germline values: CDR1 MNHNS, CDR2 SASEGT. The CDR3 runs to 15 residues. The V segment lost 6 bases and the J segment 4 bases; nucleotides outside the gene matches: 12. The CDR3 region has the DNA TGTGCCAGCAGGCCCATGAGAACCGGGAGGTACGAGCAGTACGTC. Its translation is CASRPMRTGRYEQYV.

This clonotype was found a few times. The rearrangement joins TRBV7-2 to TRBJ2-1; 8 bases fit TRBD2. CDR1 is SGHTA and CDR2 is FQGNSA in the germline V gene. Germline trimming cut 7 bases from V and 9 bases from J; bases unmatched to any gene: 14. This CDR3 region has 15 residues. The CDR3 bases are TGTGCCAGCACCAGCAGAGCGGGAGAATGGGGTGAGCAGTTCTTC. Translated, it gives CASTSRAGEWGEQFF. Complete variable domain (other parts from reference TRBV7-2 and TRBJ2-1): GAGVSQSPSNKVTEKGKDVELRCDPISGHTALYWYRQSLGQGLEFLIYFQGNSAPDKSGLPSDRFSAERTGGSVSTLTIQRTQQEDSAVYLCASTSRAGEWGEQFFGPGTRLTVL.

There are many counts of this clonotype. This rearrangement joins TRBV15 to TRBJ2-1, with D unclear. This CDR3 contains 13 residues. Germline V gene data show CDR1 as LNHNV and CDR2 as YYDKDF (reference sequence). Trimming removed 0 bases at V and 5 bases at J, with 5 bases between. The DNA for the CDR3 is TGTGCCACCAGCAGAGAGCCCAACAATGAGCAGTTCTTC. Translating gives CATSREPNNEQFF.

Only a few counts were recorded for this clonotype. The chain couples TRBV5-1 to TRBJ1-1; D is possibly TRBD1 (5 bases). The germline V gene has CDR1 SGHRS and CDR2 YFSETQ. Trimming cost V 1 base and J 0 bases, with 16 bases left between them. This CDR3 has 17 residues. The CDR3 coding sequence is TGCGCCAGCAGCTTGCAAGGGGCGAGAGAGATGAACACTGAAGCTTTCTTT. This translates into CASSLQGAREMNTEAFF. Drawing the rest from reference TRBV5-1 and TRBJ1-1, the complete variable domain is KAGVTQTPRYLIKTRGQQVTLSCSPISGHRSVSWYQQTPGQGLQFLFEYFSETQRNKGNFPGRFSGRQFSNSRSEMNVSTLELGDSALYLCASSLQGAREMNTEAFFGQGTRLTVV.

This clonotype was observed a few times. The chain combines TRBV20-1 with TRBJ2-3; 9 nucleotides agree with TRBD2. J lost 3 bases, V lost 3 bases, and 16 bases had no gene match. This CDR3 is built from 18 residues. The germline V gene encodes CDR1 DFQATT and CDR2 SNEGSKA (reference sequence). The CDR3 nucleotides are TGCAGTGCTAGGCGCCTAGCGGGAAGGATGAGAAGGACAGATACGCAGTATTTT. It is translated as CSARRLAGRMRRTDTQYF.

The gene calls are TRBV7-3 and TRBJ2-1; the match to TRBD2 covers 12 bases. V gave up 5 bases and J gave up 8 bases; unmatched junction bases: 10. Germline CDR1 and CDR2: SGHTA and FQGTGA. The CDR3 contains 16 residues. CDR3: CASSPSSGRAADEQFF. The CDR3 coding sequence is TGTGCCAGCAGCCCCTCTAGCGGGAGGGCCGCGGATGAGCAGTTCTTC.

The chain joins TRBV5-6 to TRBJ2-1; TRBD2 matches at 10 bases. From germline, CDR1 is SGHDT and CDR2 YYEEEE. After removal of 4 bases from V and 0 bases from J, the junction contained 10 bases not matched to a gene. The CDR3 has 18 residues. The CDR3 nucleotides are TGTGCCAGCAGCCTTACCGTAGCGGGGGGAAGCTCCTACAATGAGCAGTTCTTC. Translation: CASSLTVAGGSSYNEQFF.

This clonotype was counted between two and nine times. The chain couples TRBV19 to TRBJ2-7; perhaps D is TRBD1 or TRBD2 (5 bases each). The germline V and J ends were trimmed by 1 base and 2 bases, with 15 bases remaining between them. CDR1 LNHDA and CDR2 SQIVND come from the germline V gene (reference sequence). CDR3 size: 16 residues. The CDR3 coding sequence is TGTGCCAGTAGTATAGGGGGCGCGGGCGGTCCCTACGAGCAGTACTTC. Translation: CASSIGGAGGPYEQYF.

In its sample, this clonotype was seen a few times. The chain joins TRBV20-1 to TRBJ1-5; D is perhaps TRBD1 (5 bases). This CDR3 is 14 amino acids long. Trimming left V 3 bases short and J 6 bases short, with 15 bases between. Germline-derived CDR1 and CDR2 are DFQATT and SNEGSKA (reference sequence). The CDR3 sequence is CSASEVQGAQPQHF. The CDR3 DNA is TGCAGTGCTAGTGAGGTGCAGGGAGCTCAGCCCCAGCATTTT.

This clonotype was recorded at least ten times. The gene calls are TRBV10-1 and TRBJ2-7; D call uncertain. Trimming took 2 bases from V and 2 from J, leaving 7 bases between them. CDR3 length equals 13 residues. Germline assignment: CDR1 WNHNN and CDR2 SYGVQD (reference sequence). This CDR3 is CASSENFAYEQYF. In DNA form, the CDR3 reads TGCGCCAGCAGTGAGAACTTCGCCTACGAGCAGTACTTC.

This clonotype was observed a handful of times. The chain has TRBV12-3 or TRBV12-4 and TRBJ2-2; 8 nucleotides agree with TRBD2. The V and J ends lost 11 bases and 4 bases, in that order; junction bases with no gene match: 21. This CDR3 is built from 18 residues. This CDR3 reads CAFSLALGSGVLTGELFF. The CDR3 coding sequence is TGTGCCTTCAGTTTAGCGCTGGGTAGCGGGGTGCTCACCGGGGAGCTGTTTTTT.

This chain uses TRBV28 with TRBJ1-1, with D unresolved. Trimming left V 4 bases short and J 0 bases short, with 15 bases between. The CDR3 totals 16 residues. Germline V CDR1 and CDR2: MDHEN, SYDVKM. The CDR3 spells CASSSPGEGMNTEAFF. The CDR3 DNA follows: TGTGCCAGCAGTTCGCCCGGGGAAGGGATGAACACTGAAGCTTTCTTT. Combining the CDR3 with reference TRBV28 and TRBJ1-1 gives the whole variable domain DVKVTQSSRYLVKRTGEKVFLECVQDMDHENMFWYRQDPGLGLRLIYFSYDVKMKEKGDIPEGYSVSREKKERFSLILESASTNQTSMYLCASSSPGEGMNTEAFFGQGTRLTVV.

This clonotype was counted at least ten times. The CDR3 sequence: CASSLETQGGTDTQYF. The DNA for the CDR3 is TGCGCCAGCAGCTTGGAAACCCAGGGAGGCACAGATACGCAGTATTTT. V is TRBV5-1 and J is TRBJ2-3; D possibly matches TRBD1 or TRBD2 (5 bases each). CDR3 length: 16 residues. Per the germline V gene, CDR1 is SGHRS and CDR2 is YFSETQ. V was shortened by 0 bases and J by 1 base, with 12 bases between the two germline ends.

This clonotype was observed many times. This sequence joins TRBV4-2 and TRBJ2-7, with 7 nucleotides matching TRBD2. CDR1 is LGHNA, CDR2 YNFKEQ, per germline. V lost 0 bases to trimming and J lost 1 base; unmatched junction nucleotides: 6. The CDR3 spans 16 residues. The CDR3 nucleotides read TGTGCCAGCAGCCAAGATCGGGGAGGGGCTTCCTACGAGCAGTACTTC. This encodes CASSQDRGGASYEQYF.

The DNA of the CDR3 is TGTGCCATCTCCGGGTCCTATTCCAATGAGCAGTTCTTC. Residues: CAISGSYSNEQFF. This chain links TRBV10-3 with TRBJ2-1; unclear D gene. The CDR3 length is 13 residues. CDR1 and CDR2 from the germline V gene are ENHRY and SYGVKD. V was clipped by 8 bases and J by 6 bases, with 14 bases between them.

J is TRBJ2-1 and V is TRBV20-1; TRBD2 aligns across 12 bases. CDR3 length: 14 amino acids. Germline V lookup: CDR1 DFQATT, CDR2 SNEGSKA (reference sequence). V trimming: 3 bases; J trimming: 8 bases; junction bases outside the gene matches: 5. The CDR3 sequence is CSASRTSGIYEQFF. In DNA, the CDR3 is TGCAGTGCTAGCAGGACTAGCGGGATTTATGAGCAGTTCTTC.

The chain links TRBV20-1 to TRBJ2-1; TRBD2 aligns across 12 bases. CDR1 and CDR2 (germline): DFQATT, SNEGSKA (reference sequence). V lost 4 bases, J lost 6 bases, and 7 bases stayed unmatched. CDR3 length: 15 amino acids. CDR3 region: CSATRLAGDGNEQFF. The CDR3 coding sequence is TGCAGTGCTACCCGACTAGCGGGAGACGGCAATGAGCAGTTCTTC.

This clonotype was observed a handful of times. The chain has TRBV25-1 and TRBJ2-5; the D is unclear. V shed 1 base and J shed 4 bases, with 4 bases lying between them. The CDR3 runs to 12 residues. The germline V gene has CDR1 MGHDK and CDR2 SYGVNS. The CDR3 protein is CASSELGETQYF. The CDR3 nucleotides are TGTGCCAGCAGTGAATTAGGAGAGACCCAGTACTTC.

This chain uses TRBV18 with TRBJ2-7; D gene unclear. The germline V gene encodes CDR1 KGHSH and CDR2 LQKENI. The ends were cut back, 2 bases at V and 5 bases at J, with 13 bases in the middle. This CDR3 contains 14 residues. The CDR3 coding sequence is TGTGCCAGCTCACCATCATTCCGGGTGGACGAGCAGTACGTC. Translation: CASSPSFRVDEQYV.

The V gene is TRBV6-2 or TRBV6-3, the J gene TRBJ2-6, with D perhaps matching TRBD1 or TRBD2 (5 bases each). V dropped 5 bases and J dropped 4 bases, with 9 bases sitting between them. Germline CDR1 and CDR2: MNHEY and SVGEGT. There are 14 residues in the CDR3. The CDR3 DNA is TGTGCCAGCAGTATGGGGGACGGGGCCAACGTCCTGACTTTC. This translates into CASSMGDGANVLTF.

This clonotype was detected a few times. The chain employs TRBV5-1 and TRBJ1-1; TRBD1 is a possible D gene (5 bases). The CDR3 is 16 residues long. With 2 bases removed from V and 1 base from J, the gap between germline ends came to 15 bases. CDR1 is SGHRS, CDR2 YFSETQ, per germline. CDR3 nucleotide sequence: TGCGCCAGCAGCTTCTCTCAGGGAGTTGGGAACACTGAAGCTTTCTTT. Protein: CASSFSQGVGNTEAFF.

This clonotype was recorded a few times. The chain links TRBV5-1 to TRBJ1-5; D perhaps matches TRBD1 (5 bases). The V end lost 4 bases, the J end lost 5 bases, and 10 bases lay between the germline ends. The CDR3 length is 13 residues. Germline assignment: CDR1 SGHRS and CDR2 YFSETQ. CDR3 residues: CASSPDSYQPQHF. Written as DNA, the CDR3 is TGCGCCAGCAGCCCCGACAGTTATCAGCCCCAGCATTTT.

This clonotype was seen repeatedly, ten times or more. The CDR3 spells CASSRMGTDTQYF. CDR3 nucleotides: TGTGCCAGCAGCCGAATGGGCACAGATACGCAGTATTTT. The V gene is TRBV11-3, the J gene TRBJ2-3, with unresolved D. The CDR3 spans 13 residues. Germline V CDR1 and CDR2: SGHNT, YENEEA. V lost 5 bases and J 1 base, leaving 7 bases between the germline ends. Full variable domain (rest looked up from reference TRBV11-3 and TRBJ2-3): EAGVVQSPRYKIIEKKQPVAFWCNPISGHNTLYWYLQNLGQGPELLIRYENEEAVDDSQLPKDRFSAERLKGVDSTLKIQPAELGDSAVYLCASSRMGTDTQYFGPGTRLTVL.

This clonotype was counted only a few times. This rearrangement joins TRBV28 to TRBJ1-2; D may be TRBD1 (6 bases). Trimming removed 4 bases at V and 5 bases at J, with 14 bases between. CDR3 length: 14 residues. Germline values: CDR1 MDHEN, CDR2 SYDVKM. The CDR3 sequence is CASSSTGLGYGYTF. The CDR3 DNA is TGTGCCAGCAGTTCCACAGGGCTTGGGTATGGCTACACCTTC.

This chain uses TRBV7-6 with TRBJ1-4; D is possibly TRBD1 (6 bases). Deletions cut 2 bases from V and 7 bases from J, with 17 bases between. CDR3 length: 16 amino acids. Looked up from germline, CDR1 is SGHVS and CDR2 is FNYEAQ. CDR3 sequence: CASSLTAAGAFEKLFF. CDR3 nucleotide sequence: TGTGCCAGCAGCTTAACGGCAGCGGGGGCTTTTGAAAAACTGTTTTTT.

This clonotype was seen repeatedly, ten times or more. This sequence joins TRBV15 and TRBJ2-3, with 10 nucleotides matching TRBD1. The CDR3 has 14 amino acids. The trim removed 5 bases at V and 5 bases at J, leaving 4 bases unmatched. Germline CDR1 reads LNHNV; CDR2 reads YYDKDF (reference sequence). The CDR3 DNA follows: TGTGCCACCAGCGGGACAGGGGATAAAGATACGCAGTATTTT. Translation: CATSGTGDKDTQYF.

The CDR3, as DNA: TGCGCCAGCAGCTTGGGGGGGGGTTTGACACAAGATACGCAGTATTTT. Its protein product is CASSLGGGLTQDTQYF. The chain is built from TRBV5-1 and TRBJ2-3; TRBD2 agrees at 7 bases. V was clipped by 0 bases and J by 5 bases; unmatched bases: 9. Germline V gives CDR1 SGHRS, CDR2 YFSETQ. This CDR3 has 16 residues.

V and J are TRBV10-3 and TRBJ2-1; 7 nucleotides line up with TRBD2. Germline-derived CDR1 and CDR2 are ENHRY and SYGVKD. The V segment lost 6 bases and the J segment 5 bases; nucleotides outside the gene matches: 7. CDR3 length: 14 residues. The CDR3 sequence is CAIRGGDENNEQFF. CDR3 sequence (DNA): TGTGCCATCAGGGGGGGGGATGAGAACAATGAGCAGTTCTTC.

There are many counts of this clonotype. The CDR3 DNA sequence: TGTGCCAGCAGTTACTCGATGGCGCAGGGGAGCTCCTACGAGCAGTACTTC. Translation: CASSYSMAQGSSYEQYF. The rearrangement joins TRBV6-5 to TRBJ2-7; D is perhaps TRBD1 (6 bases). Germline V gives CDR1 MNHEY, CDR2 SVGAGI. Trimming removed 0 bases from V and 0 bases from J, with 15 bases in between. The CDR3 covers 17 residues.

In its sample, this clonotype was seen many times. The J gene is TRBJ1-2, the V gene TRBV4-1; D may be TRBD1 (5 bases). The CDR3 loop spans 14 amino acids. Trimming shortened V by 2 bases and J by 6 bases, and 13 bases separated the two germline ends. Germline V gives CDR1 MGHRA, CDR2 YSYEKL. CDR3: CASSQTTGGHGYTF. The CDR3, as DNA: TGCGCCAGCAGCCAAACGACCGGGGGACATGGCTACACCTTC.